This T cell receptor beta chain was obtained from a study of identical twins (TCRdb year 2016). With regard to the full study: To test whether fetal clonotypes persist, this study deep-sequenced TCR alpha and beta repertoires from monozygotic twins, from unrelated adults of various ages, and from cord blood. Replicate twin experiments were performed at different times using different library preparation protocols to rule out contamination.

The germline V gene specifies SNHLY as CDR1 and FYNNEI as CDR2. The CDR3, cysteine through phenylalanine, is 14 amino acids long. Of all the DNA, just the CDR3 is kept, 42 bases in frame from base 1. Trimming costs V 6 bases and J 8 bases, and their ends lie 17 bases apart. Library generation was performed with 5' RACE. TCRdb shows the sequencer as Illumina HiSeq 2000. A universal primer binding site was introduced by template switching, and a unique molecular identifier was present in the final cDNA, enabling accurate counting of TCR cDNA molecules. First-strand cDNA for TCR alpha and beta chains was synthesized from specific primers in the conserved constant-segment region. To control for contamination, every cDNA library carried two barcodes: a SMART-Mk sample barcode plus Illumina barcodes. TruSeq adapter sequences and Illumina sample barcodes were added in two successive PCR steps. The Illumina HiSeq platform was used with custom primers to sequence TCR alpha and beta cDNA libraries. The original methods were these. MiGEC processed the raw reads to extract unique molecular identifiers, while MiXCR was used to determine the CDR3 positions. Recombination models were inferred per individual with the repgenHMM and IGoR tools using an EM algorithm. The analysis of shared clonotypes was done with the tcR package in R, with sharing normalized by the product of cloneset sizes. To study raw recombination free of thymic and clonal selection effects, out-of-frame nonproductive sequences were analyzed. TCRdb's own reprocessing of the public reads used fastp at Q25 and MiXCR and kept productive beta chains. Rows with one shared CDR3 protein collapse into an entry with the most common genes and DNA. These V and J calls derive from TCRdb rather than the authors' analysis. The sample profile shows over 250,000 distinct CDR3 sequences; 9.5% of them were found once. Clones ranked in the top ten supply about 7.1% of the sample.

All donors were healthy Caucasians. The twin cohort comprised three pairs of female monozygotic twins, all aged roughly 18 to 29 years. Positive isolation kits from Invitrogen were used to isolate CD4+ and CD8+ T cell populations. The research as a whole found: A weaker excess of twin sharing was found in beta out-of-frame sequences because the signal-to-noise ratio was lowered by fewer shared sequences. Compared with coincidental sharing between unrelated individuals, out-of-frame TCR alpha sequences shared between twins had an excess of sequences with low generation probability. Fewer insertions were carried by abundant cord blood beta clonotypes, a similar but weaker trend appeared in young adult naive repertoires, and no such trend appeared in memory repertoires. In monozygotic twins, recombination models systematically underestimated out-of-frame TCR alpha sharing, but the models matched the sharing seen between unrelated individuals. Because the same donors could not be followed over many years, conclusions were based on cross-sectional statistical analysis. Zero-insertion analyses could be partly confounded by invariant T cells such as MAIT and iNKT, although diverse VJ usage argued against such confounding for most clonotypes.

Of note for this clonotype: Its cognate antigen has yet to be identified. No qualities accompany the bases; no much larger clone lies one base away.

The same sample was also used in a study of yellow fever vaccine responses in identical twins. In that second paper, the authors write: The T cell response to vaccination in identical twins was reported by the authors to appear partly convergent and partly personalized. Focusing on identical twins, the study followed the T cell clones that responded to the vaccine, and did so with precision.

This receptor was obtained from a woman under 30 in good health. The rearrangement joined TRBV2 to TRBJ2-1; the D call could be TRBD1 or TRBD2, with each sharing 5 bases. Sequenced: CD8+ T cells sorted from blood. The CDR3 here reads CASRGLGPRDEQFF. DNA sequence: TGTGCCAGCAGGGGGTTGGGACCCCGCGATGAGCAGTTCTTC.